Below, 4 T cell receptor beta chains from the same sample are listed, as sequenced in a study of cytomegalovirus exposure and HLA in healthy donors. PCR was performed using 60 Vbeta and 13 Jbeta primers. Only in-frame clones appear in the TCRdb table, and some are missing; sequencing was by immunoSEQ multiplex PCR. The sample has some 150,000 clones, approximately 80% seen once; the top ten hold 1.4%. Input material: PBMCs. All receptors derive from a man aged 30-40 years in good health and CMV-seropositive.

This sequence joins TRBV4-1 and TRBJ1-5; D is perhaps TRBD1 (6 bases). V was pared by 1 base and J by 0 bases, with 16 bases between. This CDR3 has 18 residues. CDR1 is MGHRA, CDR2 YSYEKL, per germline. The CDR3 spells CASSQGSQGTHSNQPQHF. As DNA, the CDR3 is TGCGCCAGCAGCCAAGGATCGCAGGGGACCCATAGCAATCAGCCCCAGCATTTT.

In its sample, this clone was seen a few times. The V gene is TRBV4-1, the J gene TRBJ2-3, with 12 bases fitting TRBD2. V was clipped by 3 bases and J by 2 bases; unmatched bases: 6. The CDR3 is 17 amino acids. Per the germline V gene, CDR1 is MGHRA and CDR2 is YSYEKL. The CDR3 region has the DNA TGCGCCAGCAGCCACCGCGGACTAGCGGGAAACACAGATACGCAGTATTTT. It codes for CASSHRGLAGNTDTQYF.

The chain joins TRBV28 to TRBJ1-6; 7 nucleotides match TRBD1. V lost 5 bases and J lost 6; bases outside the gene matches: 10. This CDR3 is 16 amino acids long. Germline loops: CDR1 MDHEN, CDR2 SYDVKM. CDR3 loop: CASSPPRQGRNSPLHF. The CDR3 DNA reads as TGTGCCAGCAGTCCCCCGAGACAGGGACGTAATTCACCCCTCCACTTT.

The rearrangement joins TRBV5-4 to TRBJ1-3; D may be TRBD1 (6 bases). This CDR3 has 16 amino acids. Per the germline V gene, CDR1 is SGHNT and CDR2 is YYREEE (reference sequence). V was pared by 0 bases and J by 2 bases, with 12 bases between. CDR3 residues: CASSLEMGATGNTIYF. CDR3 DNA sequence: TGTGCCAGCAGCTTGGAGATGGGGGCGACTGGAAACACCATATATTTT.